Listed here are 14 T cell receptor beta chains from one sample, sequenced in a study of blood T cell repertoires in COVID-19 (TCRdb year 2020). The library was generated by the immunoSEQ multiplex PCR assay. Drawn from immuneACCESS, this table holds only the in-frame rearrangements with V and J called that TCRdb kept. Clones are partly lost; checked studies trace under half to an unresolved V gene and leave the rest unexplained. This sample comprises 220,000 or so clones, around 90% of them detected only once. The ten largest clones add up to about 15% of the sample. The sequencing input was PBMCs or T cells enriched from blood (not recorded which). Receptors originate from a man under 40 who had been exposed to COVID-19.

The chain joins TRBV25-1 to TRBJ1-6; D is ambiguous. The germline V and J ends were trimmed by 4 bases and 8 bases, with 15 bases remaining between them. In germline, CDR1 is MGHDK, CDR2 SYGVNS. The CDR3 extends over 15 amino acids. The CDR3 is CASSGDPEGHSPLHF. The CDR3 nucleotides are TGTGCCAGCAGTGGAGACCCGGAGGGCCATTCACCCCTCCACTTT.

This chain connects TRBV5-5 to TRBJ2-5; 7 bases match TRBD1. Germline V lookup: CDR1 SGHKS, CDR2 YYEKEE (reference sequence). CDR3 size: 16 residues. After removal of 4 bases from V and 4 bases from J, the junction contained 13 bases not matched to a gene. CDR3 DNA sequence: TGTGCCAGCAGCCACGAACAGGGGACCTTGCGAGAGACCCAGTACTTC. It encodes CASSHEQGTLRETQYF. Filled out from reference TRBV5-5 and TRBJ2-5, the complete variable domain reads DAGVTQSPTHLIKTRGQQVTLRCSPISGHKSVSWYQQVLGQGPQFIFQYYEKEERGRGNFPDRFSARQFPNYSSELNVNALLLGDSALYLCASSHEQGTLRETQYFGPGTRLLVL.

The CDR3 reads CASSEGLSSNQPQHF. The CDR3 nucleotides are TGTGCCAGCAGTGAAGGGCTCTCTAGCAATCAGCCCCAGCATTTT. The chain is built from TRBV6-1 and TRBJ1-5, with unresolved D. Germline V gives CDR1 MNHNS, CDR2 SASEGT. The CDR3 length is 15 residues. V shed 1 base and J shed 0 bases, with 7 bases lying between them.

CDR3 bases: TGTGCCAGCAGCTTAGCGGGTCGGAGCGGCTACACCTTC. Translation: CASSLAGRSGYTF. The chain joins TRBV7-9 to TRBJ1-2, with D unresolved. CDR3 length equals 13 residues. Trimming pared 0 bases from V and 8 bases from J, leaving 10 bases between. Germline CDR1 SEHNR, CDR2 FQNEAQ (reference sequence).

This chain joins TRBV7-9 and TRBJ2-1; 8 bases fit TRBD2. The V segment lost 5 bases and the J segment 8 bases; nucleotides outside the gene matches: 11. The CDR3 is made up of 15 amino acids. Germline loops: CDR1 SEHNR, CDR2 FQNEAQ (reference sequence). In DNA, the CDR3 is TGTGCCAGCAGCCCCCTTGGGACTAGTACCGATGAGCAGTTCTTC. Protein product: CASSPLGTSTDEQFF.

V usage is TRBV12-3 or TRBV12-4 and J usage is TRBJ1-1, with D perhaps TRBD1 (5 bases). Trimming took 5 bases from V and 3 from J, leaving 10 bases between them. The CDR3 has 13 amino acids. This CDR3 reads CASSLTGDTEAFF. The CDR3 nucleotides read TGTGCCAGCAGTCTCACAGGAGACACTGAAGCTTTCTTT.

This clone was seen just once. This chain links TRBV10-3 with TRBJ1-4; 7 positions agree with TRBD1. The CDR3 has 15 amino acids. With 6 bases clipped from V and 8 bases from J, the junction kept 12 bases outside the gene matches. Germline-derived CDR1 and CDR2 are ENHRY and SYGVKD. The CDR3 protein is CAISGKTGFAEKLFF. The CDR3 DNA reads as TGTGCCATCAGCGGAAAGACAGGGTTTGCGGAAAAACTGTTTTTT.

The chain carries TRBV4-3 and TRBJ2-3, with D hard to call. V was trimmed by 1 base and J by 0 bases, leaving 5 bases between them. Per germline, CDR1 LGHNA and CDR2 YSLEER. CDR3 size: 14 residues. CDR3 loop: CASSQAGSTDTQYF. Here the CDR3 DNA reads TGCGCCAGCAGCCAAGCGGGTAGCACAGATACGCAGTATTTT.

CDR3 nucleotides: TGTGCCAGCAGTGGCAGGGGGCGGAAAGATCAGCCCCAGCATTTT. This sequence encodes CASSGRGRKDQPQHF. The rearrangement links TRBV2 to TRBJ1-5, with TRBD1 matching 8 bases. Germline assignment: CDR1 SNHLY and CDR2 FYNNEI. V lost 4 bases to trimming and J lost 5 bases; unmatched junction nucleotides: 7. There are 15 residues in the CDR3.

V is TRBV4-1 and J is TRBJ2-6; tentative D call: TRBD1 (6 bases). Germline V gene lookup returns CDR1 MGHRA and CDR2 YSYEKL. Trimming took 0 bases from V and 2 from J, leaving 17 bases between them. There are 19 residues in the CDR3. The CDR3 spells CASSQDLPRGLTGANVLTF. The CDR3 nucleotides are TGCGCCAGCAGCCAAGATCTCCCCAGGGGCCTCACTGGGGCCAACGTCCTGACTTTC.

V usage is TRBV27 and J usage is TRBJ2-2; 7 positions agree with TRBD1. The ends lost 7 bases at V and 4 bases at J; junction bases unmatched: 9. Germline V CDR1 and CDR2: MNHEY, SMNVEV (reference sequence). The CDR3 is made up of 15 amino acids. The CDR3 protein is CASNKDRRATGELFF. The CDR3 DNA reads TGTGCCAGCAATAAGGACAGGCGAGCCACCGGGGAGCTGTTTTTT.

The chain combines TRBV20-1 with TRBJ2-7, with 9 bases fitting TRBD1. The CDR3 is 15 residues long. The J segment lost 2 bases and the V segment lost 3 bases, leaving 8 bases of the junction unmatched. Germline V gene lookup returns CDR1 DFQATT and CDR2 SNEGSKA (reference sequence). In DNA form, the CDR3 reads TGCAGTGCTAGTGTTTCCGGGACAGGGACCTACGAGCAGTACTTC. It is translated as CSASVSGTGTYEQYF.

The chain uses TRBV7-2 and TRBJ2-5; 7 nucleotides align to TRBD2. Germline CDR1 is SGHTA and CDR2 is FQGNSA. CDR3 length: 13 residues. V gave up 6 bases and J gave up 2 bases; unmatched junction bases: 3. CDR3 loop: CASRPSGQETQYF. The CDR3 nucleotides read TGTGCCAGCAGGCCTAGCGGTCAAGAGACCCAGTACTTC.

The chain couples TRBV5-4 to TRBJ2-1; 11 bases fit TRBD2. Germline values: CDR1 SGHNT, CDR2 YYREEE (reference sequence). The length of the CDR3 is 15 residues. V dropped 6 bases and J dropped 2; count of bases not matched to a gene: 4. CDR3 in amino acids: CASIRSGGAYNEQFF. DNA of the CDR3: TGTGCCAGCATCCGTAGCGGGGGGGCCTACAATGAGCAGTTCTTC.